This T cell receptor beta chain stems from a study of shared clonotypes between healthy human individuals. Trimming removed 8 bases from V and 1 base from J, with 8 bases in between. CDR3 size: 13 residues. CDR1 and CDR2 from the germline V gene are LNHNV and YYDKDF (reference sequence). TCRdb's copy holds only in-frame clones and misses some; the assay was immunoSEQ multiplex PCR. The sample has about 1.5 million clones; roughly 98% are singletons. Source material: naive CD4+ T cells sorted from blood. Described subset: CD45RA+ positively selected. The TCR sequence derives from a man aged 25 to 45 in good health. The chain has TRBV15 and TRBJ2-2, with D hard to call. CDR3: CATGQVNTGELFF. The CDR3 nucleotides read TGTGCCACCGGGCAGGTGAACACCGGGGAGCTGTTTTTT.